This is a list of T cell receptor beta chains from one sample in a study of blood T cell repertoires in COVID-19. Sequencing was performed with immunoSEQ multiplex PCR; in TCRdb, only in-frame clones are kept and a portion is missing. The table has over 95,000 clones, around nine tenths seen once. What was sequenced was peripheral blood. The receptor set was obtained from a human donor with acute or convalescent COVID-19. The donor label of this sample is uncertain. Both conserved end residues are part of each CDR3. Fields, in order: clone size, D gene, V gene, J gene, CDR3 protein, CDR3 DNA. A D gene is named only where the DNA matches it firmly. Part of the rows lack a size; the others show once, few, many or a class for expanded clones.

size: NA; D: NA; V: TRBV14; J: TRBJ1-2; CDR3: CASSSQGYGYTF; DNA: TGTGCCAGCAGCAGCCAGGGTTACGGCTACACCTTC
size: NA; D: NA; V: TRBV10-3; J: TRBJ1-2; CDR3: CATWGTEEGYGYTF; DNA: TGTGCCACCTGGGGAACGGAGGAGGGCTATGGCTACACCTTC
size: NA; D: NA; V: TRBV7-9; J: TRBJ2-7; CDR3: CASSLIPSYEQYF; DNA: TGTGCCAGCAGCCTAATACCTAGCTACGAGCAGTACTTC
size: NA; D: NA; V: TRBV25-1; J: TRBJ2-3; CDR3: CASSDSGKADTQYF; DNA: TGTGCCAGCAGTGATAGCGGCAAGGCAGATACGCAGTATTTT
size: NA; D: TRBD1; V: TRBV30; J: TRBJ1-5; CDR3: CAWGTGDDQPQHF; DNA: TGTGCCTGGGGGACAGGGGATGATCAGCCCCAGCATTTT
size: NA; D: NA; V: TRBV7-2; J: TRBJ1-2; CDR3: CASSLVSPANYGYTF; DNA: TGTGCCAGCAGCTTAGTGAGTCCCGCTAACTATGGCTACACCTTC
size: NA; D: TRBD2; V: TRBV4-3; J: TRBJ2-3; CDR3: CASSHGTSGRTKDTQYF; DNA: TGCGCCAGCAGCCACGGGACTAGCGGGAGGACGAAAGATACGCAGTATTTT
size: NA; D: TRBD1; V: TRBV18; J: TRBJ1-1; CDR3: CASSPSTGGTEAFF; DNA: TGTGCCAGCTCACCAAGTACAGGGGGTACTGAAGCTTTCTTT
size: NA; D: NA; V: TRBV11-1; J: TRBJ2-5; CDR3: CASRAALGEVQETQYF; DNA: TGTGCCAGCAGGGCCGCCCTCGGCGAGGTACAAGAGACCCAGTACTTC
size: NA; D: NA; V: TRBV7-8; J: TRBJ1-5; CDR3: CASSSAGGTGQPQHF; DNA: TGTGCCAGCAGCTCAGCGGGGGGGACGGGTCAGCCCCAGCATTTT
size: NA; D: NA; V: TRBV5-6; J: TRBJ2-3; CDR3: CASSLFRGVTDTQYF; DNA: TGTGCCAGCAGCTTGTTTCGGGGAGTCACAGATACGCAGTATTTT
size: NA; D: TRBD1; V: TRBV6-2/TRBV6-3; J: TRBJ1-1; CDR3: CASSLDGTGGFYTEAFF; DNA: TGTGCCAGCAGTTTAGACGGGACAGGGGGCTTTTACACTGAAGCTTTCTTT
size: NA; D: NA; V: TRBV30; J: TRBJ1-6; CDR3: CAWTRGFPLSPLHF; DNA: TGTGCCTGGACCCGAGGTTTTCCCTTATCACCCCTCCACTTT
size: NA; D: NA; V: TRBV30; J: TRBJ1-1; CDR3: CAWNLGPNTEAFF; DNA: TGTGCCTGGAACCTGGGGCCGAACACTGAAGCTTTCTTT
size: NA; D: NA; V: TRBV28; J: TRBJ2-5; CDR3: CASSPFNGGETQYF; DNA: TGTGCCAGCAGTCCTTTTAACGGAGGGGAGACCCAGTACTTC
size: NA; D: TRBD2; V: TRBV6-2/TRBV6-3; J: TRBJ2-2; CDR3: CASSQPGLAGAGELFF; DNA: TGTGCCAGCAGTCAGCCGGGACTAGCGGGGGCCGGGGAGCTGTTTTTT
size: NA; D: TRBD1; V: TRBV7-8; J: TRBJ1-1; CDR3: CASSAHRGRRTEAFF; DNA: TGTGCCAGCAGCGCACACAGGGGGCGGAGAACTGAAGCTTTCTTT
size: NA; D: TRBD1; V: TRBV7-6; J: TRBJ1-4; CDR3: CASSPNRGRLNEKLFF; DNA: TGTGCCAGCAGCCCGAACAGGGGACGGCTTAATGAAAAACTGTTTTTT
size: NA; D: TRBD1; V: TRBV9; J: TRBJ1-4; CDR3: CASSVDIQGAGEKLFF; DNA: TGTGCCAGCAGCGTCGATATACAGGGGGCTGGTGAAAAACTGTTTTTT
size: NA; D: TRBD1; V: TRBV4-1; J: TRBJ1-2; CDR3: CASSQAGQGVYGYTF; DNA: TGCGCCAGCAGCCAAGCGGGACAGGGTGTATATGGCTACACCTTC
size: NA; D: TRBD1; V: TRBV3-1/TRBV3-2; J: TRBJ1-3; CDR3: CASSQDRRTGIFSGNTIYF; DNA: TGTGCCAGCAGCCAAGATCGGCGGACAGGGATTTTCTCTGGAAACACCATATATTTT
size: NA; D: NA; V: TRBV6-5; J: TRBJ1-1; CDR3: CASLPRGNTEAFF; DNA: TGTGCCAGCCTCCCCAGGGGGAACACTGAAGCTTTCTTT
size: NA; D: TRBD1; V: TRBV7-6; J: TRBJ1-6; CDR3: CASSLAVRTGSVNSPLHF; DNA: TGTGCCAGCAGCTTAGCGGTTAGGACAGGGTCCGTGAATTCACCCCTCCACTTT
size: few; D: NA; V: TRBV28; J: TRBJ1-2; CDR3: CASSLVRDGYGYTF; DNA: TGTGCCAGCAGTTTGGTCAGGGATGGCTATGGCTACACCTTC
size: NA; D: TRBD2; V: TRBV20-1; J: TRBJ2-1; CDR3: CSASLAGGYNEQFF; DNA: TGCAGTGCTAGTCTGGCGGGAGGGTACAATGAGCAGTTCTTC
size: NA; D: NA; V: TRBV2; J: TRBJ1-1; CDR3: CASNPGVGRWITEAFF; DNA: TGTGCCAGCAACCCGGGGGTGGGGCGGTGGATTACTGAAGCTTTCTTT
size: once; D: NA; V: TRBV30; J: TRBJ1-1; CDR3: CAWSVLLRAFF; DNA: TGTGCCTGGAGTGTACTGTTGCGGGCTTTCTTT
size: NA; D: TRBD1; V: TRBV2; J: TRBJ1-2; CDR3: CASSDTGVDGYTF; DNA: TGTGCCAGCAGTGATACAGGGGTTGATGGCTACACCTTC